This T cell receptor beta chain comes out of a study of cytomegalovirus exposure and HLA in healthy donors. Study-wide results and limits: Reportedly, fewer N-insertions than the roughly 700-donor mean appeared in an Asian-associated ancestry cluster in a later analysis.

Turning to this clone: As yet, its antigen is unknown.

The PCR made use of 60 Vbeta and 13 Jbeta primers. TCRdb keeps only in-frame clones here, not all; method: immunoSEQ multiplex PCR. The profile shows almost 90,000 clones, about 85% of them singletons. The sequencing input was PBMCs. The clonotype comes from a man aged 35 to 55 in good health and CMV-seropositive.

The CDR3 loop is CASSLRETGIEQYF. The CDR3 nucleotides are TGTGCCAGCAGCTTGAGGGAGACAGGGATCGAGCAGTACTTC. The rearrangement joins TRBV11-3 to TRBJ2-7, with 7 positions matching TRBD1. Losses at the gene ends were 3 bases for V and 6 bases for J; bases not matched to a gene: 8. The CDR3 is made up of 14 amino acids. The germline V gene has CDR1 SGHNT and CDR2 YENEEA.